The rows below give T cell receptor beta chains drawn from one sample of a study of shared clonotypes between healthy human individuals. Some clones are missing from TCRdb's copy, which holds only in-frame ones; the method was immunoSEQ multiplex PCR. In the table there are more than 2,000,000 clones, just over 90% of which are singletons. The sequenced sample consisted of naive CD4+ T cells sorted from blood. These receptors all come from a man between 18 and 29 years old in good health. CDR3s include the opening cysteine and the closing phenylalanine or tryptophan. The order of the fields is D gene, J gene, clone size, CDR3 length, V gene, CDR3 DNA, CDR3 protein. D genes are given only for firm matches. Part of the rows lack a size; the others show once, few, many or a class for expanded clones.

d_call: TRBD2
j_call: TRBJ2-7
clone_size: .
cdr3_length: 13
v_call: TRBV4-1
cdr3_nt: TGCGCCAGCAGCCATAATAGCGGGGGGGAGCAGTACTTC
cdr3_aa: CASSHNSGGEQYF

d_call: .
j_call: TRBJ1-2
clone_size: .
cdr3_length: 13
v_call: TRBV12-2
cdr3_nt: TGTGCAAGTCGCCGATACAGGGGGTATGGCTACACCTTC
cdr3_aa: CASRRYRGYGYTF

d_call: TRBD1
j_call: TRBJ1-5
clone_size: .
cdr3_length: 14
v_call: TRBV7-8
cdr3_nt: TGTGCCAGCAGCGCACACAGGGGTGTCAAGCCCCAGCATTTT
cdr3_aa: CASSAHRGVKPQHF

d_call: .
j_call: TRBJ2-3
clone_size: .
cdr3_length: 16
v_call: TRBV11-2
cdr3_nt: TGTGCCAGCAGCTGGGGAACCAAGGGATCCACAGATACGCAGTATTTT
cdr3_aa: CASSWGTKGSTDTQYF

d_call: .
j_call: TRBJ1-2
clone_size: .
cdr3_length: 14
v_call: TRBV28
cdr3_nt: TGTGCCAGCAGTTTCACATCCCTTGCCTTTGGCTACACCTTC
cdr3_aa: CASSFTSLAFGYTF

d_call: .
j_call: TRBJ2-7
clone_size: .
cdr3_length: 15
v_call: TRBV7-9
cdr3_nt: TGTGCCAGCAGCTTAGCCCCACAGGGTATCTACGAGCAGTACTTC
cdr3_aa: CASSLAPQGIYEQYF

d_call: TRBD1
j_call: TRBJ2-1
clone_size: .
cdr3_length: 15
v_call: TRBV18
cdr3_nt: TGTGCCAGCTCACGACAGGGGGCGAGGTACAATGAGCAGTTCTTC
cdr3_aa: CASSRQGARYNEQFF

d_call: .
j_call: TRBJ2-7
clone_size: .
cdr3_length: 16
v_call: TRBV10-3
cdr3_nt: TGTGCCATCGGGACAGGGACTAGCAGCAGGGGTTACGAGCAGTACTTC
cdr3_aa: CAIGTGTSSRGYEQYF

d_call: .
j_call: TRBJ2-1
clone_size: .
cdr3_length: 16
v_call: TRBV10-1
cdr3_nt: TGCGCCAGCAGTTTGTCAGGGAAAAGCTCCTACAATGAGCAGTTCTTC
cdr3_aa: CASSLSGKSSYNEQFF

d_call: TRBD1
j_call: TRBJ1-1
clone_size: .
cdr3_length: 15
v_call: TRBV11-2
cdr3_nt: TGTGCCAGCAGCTTAGCGGGACAGGTGAACACTGAAGCTTTCTTT
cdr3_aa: CASSLAGQVNTEAFF

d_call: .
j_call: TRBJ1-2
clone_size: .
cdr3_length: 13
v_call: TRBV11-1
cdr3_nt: TGTGCCAGCAGCTTTGACGGAAACTATGGCTACACCTTC
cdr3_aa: CASSFDGNYGYTF

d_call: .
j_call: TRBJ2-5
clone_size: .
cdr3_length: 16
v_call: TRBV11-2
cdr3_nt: TGTGCCAGCAGCTTAGCTGCAACAGGCCTACTAGAGACCCAGTACTTC
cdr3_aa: CASSLAATGLLETQYF

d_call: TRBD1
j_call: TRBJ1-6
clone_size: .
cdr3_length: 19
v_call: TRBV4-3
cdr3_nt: TGCGCCAGCAGCCAGGACCCCCCAAAGGGAACAGGGGGTCATTCACCCCTCCACTTT
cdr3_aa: CASSQDPPKGTGGHSPLHF

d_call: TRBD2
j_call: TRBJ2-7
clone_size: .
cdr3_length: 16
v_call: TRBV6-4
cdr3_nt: TGTGCCAGCAGTGACTCTGGGCCTAGCGGGAGCCACGAGCAGTACTTC
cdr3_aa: CASSDSGPSGSHEQYF

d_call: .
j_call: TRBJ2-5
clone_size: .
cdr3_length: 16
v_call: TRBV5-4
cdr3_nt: TGTGCCAGCAGCTCCAAGGGGGGGGCACAATCAGAGACCCAGTACTTC
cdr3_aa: CASSSKGGAQSETQYF

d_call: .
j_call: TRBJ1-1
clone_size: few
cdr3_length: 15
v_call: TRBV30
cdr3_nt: TGTGCCTGGAGGCCACTAACAGGGTTGAACACTGAAGCTTTCTTT
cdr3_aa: CAWRPLTGLNTEAFF

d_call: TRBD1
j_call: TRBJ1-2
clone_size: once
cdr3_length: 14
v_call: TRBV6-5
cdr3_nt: TGTGCCAGCAGCTGGGACAGGGAGACCTATGGCTACACCTTC
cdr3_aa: CASSWDRETYGYTF

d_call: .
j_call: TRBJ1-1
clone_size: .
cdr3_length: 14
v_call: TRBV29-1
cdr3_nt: TGCAGCGTTGAGCGGACACCAATGAACACTGAAGCTTTCTTT
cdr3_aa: CSVERTPMNTEAFF

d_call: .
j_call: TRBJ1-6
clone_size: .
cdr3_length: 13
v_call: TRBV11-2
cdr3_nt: TGTGCCAGCAGTTGGGGGTTAGGCTCACCCCTCCACTTT
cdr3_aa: CASSWGLGSPLHF

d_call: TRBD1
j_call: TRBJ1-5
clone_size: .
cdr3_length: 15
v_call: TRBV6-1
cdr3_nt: TGTGCCAGCAGGGGGACAGAGTATAGCAATCAGCCCCAGCATTTT
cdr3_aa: CASRGTEYSNQPQHF

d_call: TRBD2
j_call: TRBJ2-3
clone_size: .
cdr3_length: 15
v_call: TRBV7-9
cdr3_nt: TGTGCCAGCAGCCCGCGGGGGGGCAACACAGATACGCAGTATTTT
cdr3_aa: CASSPRGGNTDTQYF

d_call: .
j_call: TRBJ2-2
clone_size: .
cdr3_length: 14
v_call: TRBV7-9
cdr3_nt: TGTGCCAGCAGCCCCAGGAAGTTACCGGGGGAGCTGTTTTTT
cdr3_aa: CASSPRKLPGELFF

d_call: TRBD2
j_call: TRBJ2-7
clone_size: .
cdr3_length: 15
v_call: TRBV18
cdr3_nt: TGTGCCAGCTCACCACCGGGACTAGGGCCCCACGAGCAGTACTTC
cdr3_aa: CASSPPGLGPHEQYF

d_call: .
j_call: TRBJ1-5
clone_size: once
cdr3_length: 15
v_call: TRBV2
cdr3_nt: TGTGCCAGCAGTGAAGGGGGGCTCAGTAATCAGCCCCAGCATTTT
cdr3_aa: CASSEGGLSNQPQHF

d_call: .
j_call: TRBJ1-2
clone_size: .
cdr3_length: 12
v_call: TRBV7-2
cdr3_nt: TGTGCCAGCAGCTTAGAGACAGAATGGTGGACCTTC
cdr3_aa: CASSLETEWWTF

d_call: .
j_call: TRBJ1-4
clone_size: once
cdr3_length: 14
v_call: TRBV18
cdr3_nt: TGTGCCAGCTCACCGGACTCAACTAATGAAAAACTGTTTTTT
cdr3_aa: CASSPDSTNEKLFF

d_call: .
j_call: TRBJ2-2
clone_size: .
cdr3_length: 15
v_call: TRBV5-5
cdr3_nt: TGTGCCAGCAGCTTGGGTCGACGGAACACCGGGGAGCTGTTTTTT
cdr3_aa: CASSLGRRNTGELFF

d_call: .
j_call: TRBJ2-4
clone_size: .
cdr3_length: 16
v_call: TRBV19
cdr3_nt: TGTGCCAGTAGTATCAAGCTTTCTTTAGCCAAAAACATTCAGTACTTC
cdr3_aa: CASSIKLSLAKNIQYF

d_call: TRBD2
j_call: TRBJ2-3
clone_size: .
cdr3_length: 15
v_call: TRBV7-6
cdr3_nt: TGTGCCAGCAGCTCGAGCACTAGCGGGATAGATACGCAGTATTTT
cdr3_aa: CASSSSTSGIDTQYF

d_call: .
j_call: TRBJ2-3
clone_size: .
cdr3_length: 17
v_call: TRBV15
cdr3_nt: TGTGCCACCAGCAGGAAAACTACAGGGACAATCCCCGATACGCAGTATTTT
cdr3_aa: CATSRKTTGTIPDTQYF

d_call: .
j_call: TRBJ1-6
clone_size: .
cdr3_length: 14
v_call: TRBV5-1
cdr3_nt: TGCGCCAGCAGCTTGGGGGACGTGAATTCACCCCTCCACTTT
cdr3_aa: CASSLGDVNSPLHF